The present T cell receptor beta chain was sequenced within a study of CD8+CD57+ T cells in acquired aplastic anemia. Whole-study results and caveats: A set of around 30 CD8+ CDR3 sequences was shared between patients and controls, and these sequences appeared highly expressed in patients.

Patients chosen for sequencing had shown CD8+CD57+ cell expansion by flow cytometry. All patients were therapy-naive when blood was sampled. V lost 5 bases and J 3 bases, leaving 4 bases between the germline ends. From germline, CDR1 is SGHVS and CDR2 FQNEAQ. The CDR3 runs 12 residues. In regard to this clonotype: Its specificity is not known.

The study profiled TCR beta VDJ and CDR3 using genomic DNA as template. TCRdb reprocessed the reads with MiXCR, giving one entry per CDR3 protein. This table has approximately 190,000 distinct CDR3 sequences, approximately 50% appearing once. This sequence was found in a human donor with aplastic anemia. V gene TRBV7-8 combines with J gene TRBJ2-2; D call uncertain. Sample: sorted CD4+, CD8+, or CD8+CD57+ T cells (not recorded which) from PBMCs. The CDR3 reads CASSGDTGELFF. The CDR3 DNA sequence: TGTGCCAGCAGCGGTGACACCGGGGAGCTGTTTTTT.